The 15 T cell receptor beta chains given below trace back to one sample, sequenced in a study of shared clonotypes between healthy human individuals. The method was immunoSEQ multiplex PCR; TCRdb's version includes in-frame clones alone and lacks a portion of them. The profile covers 1.6 million or so clones, with 97% to 99% appearing a single time and about 0.34% taken by the ten largest. Material: naive CD4+ T cells sorted from blood. Subset denoted: CD45RA+ positively selected. These receptors originate from a man aged 25 to 40 in good health.

The chain joins TRBV6-1 to TRBJ2-1; no firm D call. The V gene's germline CDR1 is MNHNS and CDR2 SASEGT. Between the trimmed V and J ends, which lost 4 bases and 6 bases, there was a span of 10 bases. This CDR3 is 13 amino acids long. The CDR3: CASSAPGVNEQFF. In DNA, the CDR3 is TGTGCCAGCAGTGCACCCGGTGTCAATGAGCAGTTCTTC.

The genes are TRBV10-3 and TRBJ2-7; 13 bases map to TRBD2. Germline CDR1 ENHRY, CDR2 SYGVKD. The ends lost 6 bases at V and 3 bases at J; junction bases unmatched: 8. The CDR3 runs 16 residues. This chain's CDR3 is CAISPGLAGAYYEQYF. The CDR3 DNA sequence: TGTGCCATCAGCCCAGGACTAGCGGGAGCCTACTACGAGCAGTACTTC.

This chain joins TRBV10-2 and TRBJ2-2, with 7 bases aligning to TRBD2. The CDR3 loop spans 17 amino acids. Germline V lookup: CDR1 WSHSY, CDR2 SAAADI. V dropped 5 bases and J dropped 3; count of bases not matched to a gene: 12. CDR3 DNA sequence: TGCGCCAGCAGTTCGACTAGCAACCCTGAGCACACCGGGGAGCTGTTTTTT. This encodes CASSSTSNPEHTGELFF.

This clone was found once. The chain carries TRBV30 and TRBJ2-1, with D perhaps given as TRBD1 or TRBD2 (6 bases each). Trimming took 7 bases from V and 4 from J, leaving 20 bases between them. This CDR3 is 15 amino acids long. Germline CDR1 GTSNPN, CDR2 SVGIG (reference sequence). The CDR3 reads CASDGSSRGYNEQFF. The DNA for the CDR3 is TGTGCCTCAGACGGGAGTTCCAGGGGTTACAATGAGCAGTTCTTC. Using reference TRBV30 and TRBJ2-1 for the parts outside the CDR3, the full variable domain is SQTIHQWPATLVQPVGSPLSLECTVEGTSNPNLYWYRQAAGRGLQLLFYSVGIGQISSEVPQNLSASRPQDRQFILSSKKLLLSDSGFYLCASDGSSRGYNEQFFGPGTRLTVL.

This rearrangement joins TRBV7-9 to TRBJ2-3; unclear D gene. V lost 0 bases, J lost 4 bases, and 11 bases lay in between. The CDR3 extends over 15 amino acids. Looked up from germline, CDR1 is SEHNR and CDR2 is FQNEAQ (reference sequence). The CDR3 DNA reads TGTGCCAGCAGCTTAGCGGTAGCAACCGCAGATACGCAGTATTTT. This sequence encodes CASSLAVATADTQYF.

The chain combines TRBV2 with TRBJ2-5; a possible D gene is TRBD2 (5 bases). V was shortened by 4 bases and J by 5 bases, with 17 bases between the two germline ends. CDR1 and CDR2 (germline): SNHLY, FYNNEI. The CDR3 has 15 residues. The CDR3 reads CASSVVFGIQETQYF. The CDR3 bases are TGTGCCAGCAGTGTGGTTTTCGGGATTCAGGAGACCCAGTACTTC. The whole variable domain, filled in from reference TRBV2 and TRBJ2-5, reads EPEVTQTPSHQVTQMGQEVILRCVPISNHLYFYWYRQILGQKVEFLVSFYNNEISEKSEIFDDQFSVERPDGSNFTLKIRSTKLEDSAMYFCASSVVFGIQETQYFGPGTRLLVL.

The chain carries TRBV18 and TRBJ2-1; TRBD1 agrees at 12 bases. J gave up 7 bases and V 0 bases, and 4 bases lay outside the gene matches. The CDR3 runs 16 residues. CDR1 KGHSH and CDR2 LQKENI come from the germline V gene. CDR3 protein: CASSPPGQGAGNEQFF. CDR3 DNA sequence: TGTGCCAGCTCACCACCGGGACAGGGGGCGGGGAATGAGCAGTTCTTC.

This clone was seen a single time. The chain links TRBV30 to TRBJ2-6; 7 bases are a match to TRBD1. The germline V gene has CDR1 GTSNPN and CDR2 SVGIG (reference sequence). This CDR3 has 20 residues. The ends lost 1 base at V and 0 bases at J; junction bases unmatched: 15. DNA for the CDR3: TGTGCCTGGAGTGCCCGTGGCCCCGGGACAGCACACTCTGGGGCCAACGTCCTGACTTTC. Protein product: CAWSARGPGTAHSGANVLTF.

V usage is TRBV5-4 and J usage is TRBJ2-5; 13 positions match TRBD2. The J segment lost 5 bases and the V segment lost 3 bases, leaving 7 bases of the junction unmatched. Germline V CDR1 and CDR2: SGHNT, YYREEE (reference sequence). The CDR3 runs 16 residues. CDR3 nucleotides: TGTGCCAGCAGCTGGCTACTAGCGGGAGGGCCGGAGACCCAGTACTTC. As protein: CASSWLLAGGPETQYF.

The chain carries TRBV18 and TRBJ2-1; D is unclear. Germline V CDR1 and CDR2: KGHSH, LQKENI. CDR3 size: 11 residues. V was trimmed by 2 bases and J by 9 bases, leaving 5 bases between them. For the CDR3, the DNA is TGTGCCAGCTCACCAATTGGTGAGCAGTTCTTC. Encoded protein: CASSPIGEQFF.

The chain uses TRBV9 and TRBJ2-7; D gene uncertain. This CDR3 contains 14 residues. With 0 bases removed from V and 0 bases from J, the gap between germline ends came to 7 bases. Germline V lookup: CDR1 SGDLS, CDR2 YYNGEE. For the CDR3, the DNA is TGTGCCAGCAGCGTAGAGGTCCACTCCTACGAGCAGTACTTC. Translated: CASSVEVHSYEQYF.

The chain carries TRBV19 and TRBJ1-4; TRBD1 is a possible D gene (6 bases). From germline, CDR1 is LNHDA and CDR2 SQIVND (reference sequence). The V gene lost 5 bases and the J gene lost 2 bases, with 12 bases spanning the gap. The CDR3 runs to 15 residues. CDR3 sequence: CASSVGTRTNEKLFF. CDR3 coding DNA: TGTGCCAGTAGTGTAGGGACACGGACTAATGAAAAACTGTTTTTT.

The V call is TRBV5-1, the J call TRBJ2-5; possible D gene TRBD2, 5 bases. CDR3 length: 16 residues. The V end was cut by 0 bases, the J end by 8 bases, with 20 bases between. Germline V gene data show CDR1 as SGHRS and CDR2 as YFSETQ. CDR3 coding DNA: TGCGCCAGCAGCTTGGAACCCCGGGTTCGAGCGGAAACCCAGTACTTC. It codes for CASSLEPRVRAETQYF. Full variable domain (rest looked up from reference TRBV5-1 and TRBJ2-5): KAGVTQTPRYLIKTRGQQVTLSCSPISGHRSVSWYQQTPGQGLQFLFEYFSETQRNKGNFPGRFSGRQFSNSRSEMNVSTLELGDSALYLCASSLEPRVRAETQYFGPGTRLLVL.

This chain connects TRBV7-8 to TRBJ2-7; D is unresolved. This CDR3 spans 15 amino acids. Trimming cost V 2 bases and J 3 bases, with 14 bases left between them. CDR1 SGHVS and CDR2 FQNEAQ come from the germline V gene. The CDR3 DNA sequence: TGTGCCAGCAGCTTACTGGCCCGTCTCTACTACGAGCAGTACTTC. Its translation is CASSLLARLYYEQYF.

The genes are TRBV9 and TRBJ1-2; no clear D. The germline V and J ends were trimmed by 4 bases and 4 bases, with 23 bases remaining between them. Germline V gene lookup returns CDR1 SGDLS and CDR2 YYNGEE. The CDR3 has 17 residues. The CDR3 DNA reads TGTGCCAGCAGCCGACGATCGGGATCAGGTGGAGGCTATGGCTACACCTTC. Translation gives CASSRRSGSGGGYGYTF.